These 22 T cell receptor beta chains came from one sample sequenced in a study of spatial heterogeneity in lung cancer (dated by TCRdb to about 2019). The protocol used for the library was 5' RACE. The reads were generated on a NextSeq 500. TCRdb cleaned the public reads at Q25 with fastp, built clones with MiXCR and kept in-frame beta chains. Rows with one shared CDR3 protein collapse into an entry with the most common genes and DNA. The sample data list about 120,000 distinct CDR3 sequences, and over 9% of these were observed just once. The ten most abundant clones make up approximately 17% of the sample. According to the study, the label for this sample's time point signals: blood at routine non-recurrence follow-up after resection. For TCR sequencing, whole RNA was extracted from tumor and nontumor lung tissue, or from cryopreserved PBMC samples, and no cell sorting was done. The starting material was PBMCs, obtained at follow-up. Receptors originate from a male donor with early-stage non-small cell lung cancer.

The genes are TRBV6-2 or TRBV6-3 and TRBJ1-6; D unclear. The V end lost 8 bases, the J end lost 9 bases, and 11 bases lay between the germline ends. Germline V gene data show CDR1 as MNHEY and CDR2 as SVGEGT. The CDR3 has 12 residues. This CDR3 is CASGLSGSPLHF. The DNA of the CDR3 is TGTGCCAGCGGCCTATCCGGTTCACCCCTCCACTTT.

This clonotype has just one count. Relative to the germline gene, one junction end is altered; a read error may explain this. The V gene is TRBV28, the J gene TRBJ2-2; 9 bases are a match to TRBD1. CDR1 MDHEN and CDR2 SYDVKM come from the germline V gene. The CDR3 consists of 13 residues. CDR3 sequence: CASGTGNTGEPFF. CDR3 bases: TGTGCCAGCGGGACAGGGAACACCGGGGAGCCGTTTTTT.

The gene calls are TRBV10-3 and TRBJ1-4, with D possibly being TRBD1 (5 bases). Germline V lookup: CDR1 ENHRY, CDR2 SYGVKD. V lost 0 bases to trimming and J lost 0 bases, with 11 bases between them. The CDR3 has 17 amino acids. CDR3: CAISESNRTSTNEKLFF. The CDR3 DNA reads as TGTGCCATCAGTGAGTCGAACAGGACCTCAACTAATGAAAAACTGTTTTTT.

This clonotype came up a few times. The chain links TRBV5-1 to TRBJ1-6, with D possibly being TRBD1 (5 bases). The germline gives CDR1 SGHRS, CDR2 YFSETQ. The CDR3 is made up of 18 amino acids. V was pared by 2 bases and J by 0 bases, with 15 bases between. This chain's CDR3 is CASSFRTGQSSYNSPLHF. As DNA, the CDR3 is TGCGCCAGCAGCTTTCGAACAGGTCAAAGCTCCTATAATTCACCCCTCCACTTT.

This chain joins TRBV3-1 and TRBJ2-4; maybe TRBD2 (6 bases). With 2 bases removed from V and 8 bases from J, the gap between germline ends came to 19 bases. The CDR3 has 16 residues. Germline V gene data show CDR1 as LGHDT and CDR2 as YNNKEL (reference sequence). The CDR3 sequence: CASSQNPGLKRDIQYF. The CDR3 DNA reads TGTGCCAGCAGCCAAAACCCCGGACTAAAACGAGACATTCAGTACTTC.

Only a few counts were recorded for this clonotype. The chain uses TRBV10-3 and TRBJ2-1, with D maybe TRBD1 (6 bases). The germline CDR1 and CDR2 sequences are ENHRY and SYGVKD. V dropped 4 bases and J dropped 4 bases, with 14 bases sitting between them. CDR3 size: 15 residues. The CDR3 DNA sequence: TGTGCCATCAGTGTCATTGGGACAAATTACAATGAGCAGTTCTTC. Protein sequence: CAISVIGTNYNEQFF.

The V call is TRBV7-9, the J call TRBJ1-1, with D perhaps matching TRBD1 (5 bases). In germline, CDR1 is SEHNR, CDR2 FQNEAQ (reference sequence). This CDR3 comprises 17 residues. Trimming pared 4 bases from V and 3 bases from J, leaving 21 bases between. CDR3 nucleotide sequence: TGTGCCAGCAGCTATACCCCCCCAGGGCAGTCGGACACTGAAGCTTTCTTT. This encodes CASSYTPPGQSDTEAFF.

This clonotype was found many times. This sequence joins TRBV5-1 and TRBJ2-1; D is undetermined. The germline V gene has CDR1 SGHRS and CDR2 YFSETQ. Trimming took 1 base from V and 8 from J, leaving 13 bases between them. The CDR3 spans 14 residues. In DNA form, the CDR3 reads TGCGCCAGCAGCTTGCAGTCTAGTTCGGATGAGCAGTTCTTC. Encoded protein: CASSLQSSSDEQFF.

For the CDR3, the DNA is TGTGCCAGCAGCTCTTACCGGGGGGCGGACTATGGCTACACCTTC. Its translation is CASSSYRGADYGYTF. The genes are TRBV7-9 and TRBJ1-2; tentative D call: TRBD1 (6 bases). The germline V and J ends were trimmed by 4 bases and 3 bases, with 15 bases remaining between them. This CDR3 spans 15 amino acids. In germline, CDR1 is SEHNR, CDR2 FQNEAQ (reference sequence).

The chain links TRBV5-5 to TRBJ1-5; D is perhaps TRBD1 (5 bases). Germline-derived CDR1 and CDR2 are SGHKS and YYEKEE (reference sequence). The CDR3 runs to 15 residues. Trimming took off 2 bases at V and 5 bases at J, with 14 bases between the two ends. Written as DNA, the CDR3 is TGTGCCAGCAGCTTAACAGGTTCCAGAGATCAGCCCCAGCATTTT. It yields the protein CASSLTGSRDQPQHF.

CDR3 nucleotides: TGTGCCAGCAGCTTAGGACAGGGGGCCCACGAGCAGTACTTC. Protein sequence: CASSLGQGAHEQYF. The chain couples TRBV7-2 to TRBJ2-7, with TRBD1 identical over 10 bases. Losses at the gene ends were 1 base for V and 5 bases for J; bases not matched to a gene: 2. This CDR3 spans 14 amino acids. Germline CDR1 and CDR2: SGHTA and FQGNSA.

This clonotype came up a few times. The CDR3 nucleotides are TGCAGTGCTAGAAACAGTCGCTCTGGAAACACCATATATTTT. Translating gives CSARNSRSGNTIYF. The V and J genes are TRBV20-1 and TRBJ1-3; D ambiguous. Germline loops: CDR1 DFQATT, CDR2 SNEGSKA (reference sequence). The CDR3 covers 14 residues. V was trimmed by 2 bases and J by 0 bases, leaving 8 bases between them.

This clonotype has a count of ten or more. In DNA form, the CDR3 reads TGTGCCAGCGGCACAGGGGGCATCTACGAGCAGTACTTC. Amino acids: CASGTGGIYEQYF. V and J are TRBV12-3 or TRBV12-4 and TRBJ2-7; TRBD1 aligns across 9 bases. CDR3 size: 13 residues. With 8 bases clipped from V and 3 bases from J, the junction kept 5 bases outside the gene matches.

This clonotype was counted between two and nine times. The V call is TRBV7-3, the J call TRBJ2-5, with D uncertain. Germline values: CDR1 SGHTA, CDR2 FQGTGA. Trimming removed 2 bases at V and 3 bases at J, with 7 bases between. The CDR3 length is 13 residues. CDR3 in amino acids: CASSLDNKETQYF. The CDR3 DNA sequence: TGTGCCAGCAGCTTAGACAATAAAGAGACCCAGTACTTC.

V gene TRBV12-3 or TRBV12-4 combines with J gene TRBJ2-1; D remains unclear. The CDR3 has 14 residues. Deletions cut 6 bases from V and 5 bases from J, with 14 bases between. CDR3 bases: TGTGCCAGCAGACCCGGCTACCGAGACAATGAGCAGTTCTTC. It is translated as CASRPGYRDNEQFF.

This clonotype has a handful of counts. V gene TRBV12-3 or TRBV12-4 combines with J gene TRBJ1-1, with unresolved D. V was clipped by 1 base and J by 1 base, with 16 bases between them. The CDR3 runs 17 residues. The CDR3: CASSLGVGPGSNTEAFF. CDR3 nucleotide sequence: TGTGCCAGCAGTTTAGGGGTGGGTCCAGGCTCGAACACTGAAGCTTTCTTT.

The chain couples TRBV5-4 to TRBJ2-7; D possibly corresponds to TRBD1 (6 bases). Germline values: CDR1 SGHNT, CDR2 YYREEE (reference sequence). The length of the CDR3 is 14 residues. V was clipped by 4 bases and J by 0 bases, with 11 bases between them. The CDR3 DNA sequence: TGTGCCAGCAGCCCGACAGGCAACTCCTACGAGCAGTACTTC. Protein sequence: CASSPTGNSYEQYF.

This clonotype has a count of ten or more. V gene TRBV15 combines with J gene TRBJ2-5; no reliable D call. This CDR3 is 13 amino acids long. Between the trimmed V and J ends, which lost 0 bases and 4 bases, there was a span of 6 bases. The germline V gene has CDR1 LNHNV and CDR2 YYDKDF (reference sequence). The CDR3 protein is CATSRDNGETQYF. CDR3 sequence (DNA): TGTGCCACCAGCAGAGACAATGGAGAGACCCAGTACTTC. The full variable domain, rest sourced from reference TRBV15 and TRBJ2-5, is DAMVIQNPRYQVTQFGKPVTLSCSQTLNHNVMYWYQQKSSQAPKLLFHYYDKDFNNEADTPDNFQSRRPNTSFCFLDIRSPGLGDTAMYLCATSRDNGETQYFGPGTRLLVL.

This clonotype was detected ten times or more. The rearrangement joins TRBV12-3 or TRBV12-4 to TRBJ1-5; tentatively, D is TRBD1 (6 bases). This CDR3 has 13 residues. Trimming cost V 3 bases and J 7 bases, with 10 bases left between them. In DNA form, the CDR3 reads TGTGCCAGCAGTTTCGGGGGCGAACAGCCCCAGCATTTT. Encoded protein: CASSFGGEQPQHF.

The V and J genes are TRBV6-6 and TRBJ2-1; 10 nucleotides match TRBD1. Per germline, CDR1 MNHNY and CDR2 SVGAGI (reference sequence). V trimming: 6 bases; J trimming: 7 bases; junction bases outside the gene matches: 9. This CDR3 contains 15 residues. The CDR3 sequence is CASSSDRGPLNEQFF. CDR3 DNA sequence: TGTGCCAGCAGCTCCGACAGGGGGCCTTTGAATGAGCAGTTCTTC.

This chain links TRBV20-1 with TRBJ2-7; 7 nucleotides match TRBD1. The CDR3 extends over 13 amino acids. The ends lost 8 bases at V and 3 bases at J; junction bases unmatched: 10. The germline CDR1 and CDR2 sequences are DFQATT and SNEGSKA (reference sequence). The CDR3: CSPRQGVYYEQYF. CDR3 DNA: TGCAGTCCCAGACAGGGAGTCTACTACGAGCAGTACTTC.

Only a few counts were recorded for this clonotype. The chain joins TRBV10-3 to TRBJ1-1; D might be TRBD1 (5 bases). CDR3 size: 12 residues. CDR1 ENHRY and CDR2 SYGVKD come from the germline V gene. The V end was cut by 0 bases, the J end by 11 bases, with 10 bases between. The CDR3: CAISESRDGAFF. The CDR3 DNA follows: TGTGCCATCAGTGAGTCGAGGGACGGGGCTTTCTTT.